This T cell receptor (beta chain) was documented in a study of blood T cell repertoires in COVID-19. Study background: The United States, Italy and Spain provided the acute and convalescent COVID-19 samples. PBMCs, B-cell-depleted T cells, or T cells were the source of the cDNA or gDNA that made up the material.

Original handling: Estimated nucleated cell counts came from reference gene primer amplification. The assay was immunoSEQ multiplex PCR, and TCRdb's table has in-frame clones only and misses some. The V and J calls and clone size come from that table; D and trimming were worked out from the DNA. There are under 200,000 clones in the sample; about 86% occur only once, and roughly 2.6% lies in the top ten. In its sample, this clone was seen once. The CDR3 runs to 15 residues. Germline lookup yields CDR1 MGHRA and CDR2 YSYEKL. With V trimmed by 2 bases and J by 2 bases, 4 bases remained unmatched. The TCR was taken from a human donor with acute or convalescent COVID-19. The donor label of this sample is uncertain. The sequenced material came from peripheral blood. The chain has TRBV4-1 and TRBJ2-7, with 9 nucleotides matching TRBD1. The CDR3: CASSQPGQGAYEQYF. In DNA, the CDR3 is TGCGCCAGCAGCCAACCGGGACAGGGAGCCTACGAGCAGTACTTC.